One sample yielded the 19 T cell receptor beta chains listed below, sequenced in a study of CD8+CD57+ T cells in acquired aplastic anemia. The template for TCR beta VDJ and CDR3 sequence profiling was genomic DNA. Each CDR3 protein gets one entry after TCRdb re-called the reads with MiXCR. This table has roughly 170,000 distinct CDR3 sequences, approximately 60% appearing once. The material sequenced was sorted CD4+, CD8+, or CD8+CD57+ T cells (not recorded which) from PBMCs. The receptors shown here come from a human donor in good health.

This clonotype was counted ten times or more. The rearrangement uses TRBV29-1 and TRBJ2-3, with 10 positions matching TRBD1. V lost 5 bases and J lost 3; bases outside the gene matches: 14. The CDR3 covers 17 residues. Germline values: CDR1 SQVTM, CDR2 ANQGSEA. CDR3 amino acids: CSVSGTSRTGGTDTQYF. CDR3 DNA: TGCAGCGTTTCTGGGACCTCCCGGACAGGGGGAACAGATACGCAGTATTTT.

This clonotype was counted many times. At one end, the junction sequence differs from germline, possibly due to a read error. The rearrangement uses TRBV12-3 or TRBV12-4 and TRBJ2-2, with unresolved D. CDR3 length: 11 residues. CDR3 DNA: TGTGCCAGCACTTTACCCGGGGAGCTGTTTTTT. Its protein product is CASTLPGELFF.

This clonotype occurred a few times. The chain couples TRBV7-2 to TRBJ2-4; 13 nucleotides align to TRBD2. Unmatched junction bases numbered 5, after V lost 3 bases and J lost 6 bases. The CDR3 runs to 16 residues. Germline V gene lookup returns CDR1 SGHTA and CDR2 FQGNSA. In DNA form, the CDR3 reads TGTGCCAGCAGCTTTTTGCGGACTAGCGGGAGAAACATTCAGTACTTC. Its translation is CASSFLRTSGRNIQYF.

This clonotype was counted many times. The gene calls are TRBV6-4 and TRBJ2-7; the D gene is possibly TRBD2 (7 bases). V dropped 7 bases and J dropped 3 bases, with 25 bases sitting between them. The CDR3 covers 17 residues. Germline V gene data show CDR1 as MRHNA and CDR2 as SNTAGT. CDR3 loop: CASKSKISKGGDYEQYF. CDR3 nucleotide sequence: TGTGCCAGCAAGAGTAAAATCTCCAAGGGGGGGGACTACGAGCAGTACTTC.

This chain connects TRBV30 to TRBJ2-2, with 7 bases matching TRBD2. The CDR3 runs to 15 residues. In germline, CDR1 is GTSNPN, CDR2 SVGIG (reference sequence). V lost 0 bases, J lost 4 bases, and 5 bases stayed unmatched. The CDR3, as DNA: TGTGCCTGGAGTGTGAACGGGAGGCGCACCGGGGAGCTGTTTTTT. It specifies CAWSVNGRRTGELFF.

Only a few counts were recorded for this clonotype. Just one base apart from a much larger clone, this may be a read error. The chain combines TRBV11-2 with TRBJ2-7; 11 nucleotides line up with TRBD1. Losses at the gene ends were 5 bases for V and 5 bases for J; bases not matched to a gene: 5. This CDR3 comprises 14 residues. Germline V lookup: CDR1 SGHAT, CDR2 FQNNGV. Written as DNA, the CDR3 is TGTGCCAGCAGCCAGGACAGGGGGCTGCACGAGCAGTACTTC. Translating gives CASSQDRGLHEQYF.

The gene calls are TRBV2 and TRBJ2-5; D call uncertain. V lost 4 bases, J lost 0 bases, and 3 bases lay in between. The CDR3 has 12 amino acids. CDR1 and CDR2 (germline): SNHLY, FYNNEI. CDR3 sequence reads: CASSGDQETQYF. The DNA of the CDR3 is TGTGCCAGCAGTGGGGACCAAGAGACCCAGTACTTC. The full variable domain, rest sourced from reference TRBV2 and TRBJ2-5, is EPEVTQTPSHQVTQMGQEVILRCVPISNHLYFYWYRQILGQKVEFLVSFYNNEISEKSEIFDDQFSVERPDGSNFTLKIRSTKLEDSAMYFCASSGDQETQYFGPGTRLLVL.

This clonotype was observed many times. This sequence joins TRBV20-1 and TRBJ2-5; 9 nucleotides match TRBD2. Per the germline V gene, CDR1 is DFQATT and CDR2 is SNEGSKA (reference sequence). With 4 bases clipped from V and 6 bases from J, the junction kept 21 bases outside the gene matches. The CDR3 sequence is 18 residues long. The CDR3 spells CSAIQGGGVAGATKTQYF. CDR3 DNA: TGCAGTGCTATACAGGGAGGGGGCGTAGCGGGAGCGACAAAGACCCAGTACTTC.

The V and J genes are TRBV2 and TRBJ2-2; TRBD2 is a possible D gene (5 bases). The CDR3 runs 14 residues. Trimming removed 3 bases from V and 1 base from J, with 6 bases in between. CDR1 is SNHLY and CDR2 is FYNNEI in the germline V gene. The CDR3: CASSDEGNTGELFF. The CDR3 DNA reads TGTGCCAGCAGTGACGAGGGGAACACCGGGGAGCTGTTTTTT.

The gene calls are TRBV7-8 and TRBJ2-7, with 7 nucleotides matching TRBD2. Unmatched junction bases numbered 9, after V lost 5 bases and J lost 2 bases. The V gene's germline CDR1 is SGHVS and CDR2 FQNEAQ. CDR3 size: 15 residues. The CDR3 sequence is CASSPREAPTYEQYF. CDR3 DNA: TGTGCCAGCAGCCCCCGGGAGGCGCCCACCTACGAGCAGTACTTC. Supplemented by reference TRBV7-8 and TRBJ2-7, the full variable domain reads GAGVSQSPRYKVAKRGQDVALRCDPISGHVSLFWYQQALGQGPEFLTYFQNEAQLDKSGLPSDRFFAERPEGSVSTLKIQRTQQEDSAVYLCASSPREAPTYEQYFGPGTRLTVT.

This clonotype was picked up one time. The chain has TRBV15 and TRBJ2-1; 8 nucleotides match TRBD1. J was trimmed by 5 bases and V by 3 bases; bases with no gene match: 9. This CDR3 has 16 amino acids. Germline V gene lookup returns CDR1 LNHNV and CDR2 YYDKDF (reference sequence). The CDR3 spells CATSSDPGQENNEQFF. CDR3 coding DNA: TGTGCCACCAGCAGTGACCCGGGACAGGAAAACAATGAGCAGTTCTTC.

The chain links TRBV9 to TRBJ2-1; D is undetermined. Germline CDR1 SGDLS, CDR2 YYNGEE. V was shortened by 1 base and J by 0 bases, with 8 bases between the two germline ends. CDR3 length: 15 residues. CDR3 DNA: TGTGCCAGCAGCGTACTCGAAGGCTCCTACAATGAGCAGTTCTTC. Its translation is CASSVLEGSYNEQFF.

Many counts were recorded for this clonotype. This CDR3 is CATSRGGSVETRTSADTQYF. The DNA of the CDR3 is TGTGCCACCAGCAGAGGGGGAAGTGTTGAGACTCGTACTAGCGCAGATACGCAGTATTTT. This chain connects TRBV15 to TRBJ2-3, with 7 bases fitting TRBD2. V lost 1 base to trimming and J lost 4 bases; unmatched junction nucleotides: 20. The CDR3 length is 20 residues. Per the germline V gene, CDR1 is LNHNV and CDR2 is YYDKDF (reference sequence). Complete variable domain (other parts from reference TRBV15 and TRBJ2-3): DAMVIQNPRYQVTQFGKPVTLSCSQTLNHNVMYWYQQKSSQAPKLLFHYYDKDFNNEADTPDNFQSRRPNTSFCFLDIRSPGLGDTAMYLCATSRGGSVETRTSADTQYFGPGTRLTVL.

The chain combines TRBV24-1 with TRBJ2-2; maybe TRBD2 (5 bases). The CDR3 is made up of 18 amino acids. Germline CDR1 and CDR2: KGHDR and SFDVKD. The V end was cut by 0 bases, the J end by 5 bases, with 18 bases between. The CDR3 here is CATSDLDAARGRTGELFF. CDR3 coding DNA: TGTGCCACCAGTGATTTGGACGCAGCTCGGGGTAGGACCGGGGAGCTGTTTTTT.

This clonotype is a singleton in its sample. The chain employs TRBV29-1 and TRBJ2-3, with TRBD1 matching 7 bases. This CDR3 has 12 amino acids. J was trimmed by 4 bases and V by 3 bases; bases with no gene match: 1. Germline V gives CDR1 SQVTM, CDR2 ANQGSEA. DNA for the CDR3: TGCAGCGTTGAGCAGGGGGCAGATACGCAGTATTTT. Translation gives CSVEQGADTQYF.

V is TRBV5-6 and J is TRBJ2-3; 7 nucleotides line up with TRBD2. This CDR3 contains 15 residues. In germline, CDR1 is SGHDT, CDR2 YYEEEE. Trimming cost V 5 bases and J 0 bases; bases outside gene matches: 6. CDR3 nucleotide sequence: TGTGCCAGCAGTTCTGGACTAGTAAGCACAGATACGCAGTATTTT. This translates into CASSSGLVSTDTQYF.

The CDR3 DNA reads as TGTGCCAGCAGCCCCCAAGGAGAGCGGAACACCGGGGAGCTGTTTTTT. Translated: CASSPQGERNTGELFF. The J gene is TRBJ2-2, the V gene TRBV4-2; D gene unclear. The CDR3 totals 16 residues. Between the trimmed V and J ends, which lost 4 bases and 1 base, there was a span of 13 bases. Germline-derived CDR1 and CDR2 are LGHNA and YNFKEQ.

This clonotype was counted at least ten times. The chain uses TRBV19 and TRBJ2-2; D possibly corresponds to TRBD2 (5 bases). Trimming removed 5 bases from V and 6 bases from J, with 10 bases in between. Germline V gene data show CDR1 as LNHDA and CDR2 as SQIVND (reference sequence). There are 13 residues in the CDR3. The CDR3 region has the DNA TGTGCCAGTAGTTTAACGGAGGCCGGGGAGCTGTTTTTT. It codes for CASSLTEAGELFF.

V gene TRBV9 combines with J gene TRBJ1-6; a possible D gene is TRBD1 (5 bases). V shed 0 bases and J shed 13 bases, with 14 bases lying between them. This CDR3 comprises 14 residues. Germline CDR1 reads SGDLS; CDR2 reads YYNGEE. The CDR3 sequence is CASSVGGSPQPLHF. The CDR3 nucleotides are TGTGCCAGCAGCGTAGGGGGGTCCCCTCAGCCCCTCCACTTT.